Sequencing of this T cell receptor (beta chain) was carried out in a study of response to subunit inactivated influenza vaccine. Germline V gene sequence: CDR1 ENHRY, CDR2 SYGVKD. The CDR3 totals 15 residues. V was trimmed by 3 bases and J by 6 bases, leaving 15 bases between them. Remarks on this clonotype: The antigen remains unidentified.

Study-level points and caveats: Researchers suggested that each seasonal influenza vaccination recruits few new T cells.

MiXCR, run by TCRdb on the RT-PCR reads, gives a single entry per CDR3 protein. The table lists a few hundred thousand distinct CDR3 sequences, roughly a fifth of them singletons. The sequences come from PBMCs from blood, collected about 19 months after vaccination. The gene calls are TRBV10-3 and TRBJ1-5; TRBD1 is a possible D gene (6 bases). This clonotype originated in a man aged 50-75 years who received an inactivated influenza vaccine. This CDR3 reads CAISDGQGRGQPQHF. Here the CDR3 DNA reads TGTGCCATCAGTGACGGGCAGGGGCGAGGTCAGCCCCAGCATTTT.